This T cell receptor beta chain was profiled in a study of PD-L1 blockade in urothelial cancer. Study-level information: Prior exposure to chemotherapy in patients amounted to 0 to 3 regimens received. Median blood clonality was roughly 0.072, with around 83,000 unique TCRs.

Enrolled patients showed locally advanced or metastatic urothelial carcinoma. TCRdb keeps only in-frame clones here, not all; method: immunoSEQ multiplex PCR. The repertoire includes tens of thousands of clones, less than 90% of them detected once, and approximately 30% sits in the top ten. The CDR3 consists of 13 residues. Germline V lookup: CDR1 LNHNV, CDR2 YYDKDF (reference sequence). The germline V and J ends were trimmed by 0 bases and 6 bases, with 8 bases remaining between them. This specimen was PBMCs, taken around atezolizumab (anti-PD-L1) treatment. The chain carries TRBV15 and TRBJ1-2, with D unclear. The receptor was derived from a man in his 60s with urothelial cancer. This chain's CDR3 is CATSREPRDGYTF. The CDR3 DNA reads TGTGCCACCAGCAGAGAACCAAGAGATGGCTACACCTTC.